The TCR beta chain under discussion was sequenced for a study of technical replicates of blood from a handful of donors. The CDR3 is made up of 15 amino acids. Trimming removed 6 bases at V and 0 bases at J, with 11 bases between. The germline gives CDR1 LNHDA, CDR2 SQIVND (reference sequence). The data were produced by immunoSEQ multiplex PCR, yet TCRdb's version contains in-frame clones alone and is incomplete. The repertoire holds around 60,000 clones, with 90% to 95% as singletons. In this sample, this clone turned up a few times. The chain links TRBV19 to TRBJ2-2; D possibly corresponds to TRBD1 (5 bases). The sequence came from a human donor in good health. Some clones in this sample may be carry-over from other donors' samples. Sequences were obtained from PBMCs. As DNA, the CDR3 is TGTGCCAGTAGAAGGACACCTTCGAACACCGGGGAGCTGTTTTTT. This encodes CASRRTPSNTGELFF.